The 2 T cell receptor beta chains listed next were all sequenced from one sample in a study of OX40 agonist ivuxolimab in advanced cancers. Profiling relied on immunoSEQ multiplex PCR, and the TCRdb table lists in-frame clones only, not all of them. Here the sample spans 50,000 to 65,000 clones, 85% to 95% being singletons. This sample comprised CD4+ or CD8+ T cells sorted from blood, obtained in a trial of the OX40 agonist ivuxolimab. Receptor source: an adult with an advanced solid tumor such as melanoma, head and neck, liver or kidney cancer.

The chain is built from TRBV6-5 and TRBJ2-7, with 10 bases fitting TRBD2. The CDR3 totals 15 residues. Germline trimming cut 6 bases from V and 6 bases from J; bases unmatched to any gene: 11. Germline CDR1 and CDR2: MNHEY and SVGAGI. The DNA for the CDR3 is TGTGCCAGCAGCCAATCTCTACTAGCGGGAAGCGAGCAGTACTTC. Translation: CASSQSLLAGSEQYF.

This clone appeared a few times. DNA for the CDR3: TGTGCCTGGAGTGTGGCGGGGATCACTGAAGCTTTCTTT. It codes for CAWSVAGITEAFF. The genes are TRBV30 and TRBJ1-1; D uncertain. Germline-derived CDR1 and CDR2 are GTSNPN and SVGIG (reference sequence). V was cut by 0 bases and J by 4 bases, with 9 bases left in between. The CDR3 is 13 amino acids.